The 14 T cell receptor beta chains listed next were all sequenced from one sample in a study of shared clonotypes between healthy human individuals (TCRdb year 2020). Library method: the immunoSEQ multiplex PCR assay. TCRdb obtained this table from immuneACCESS and retained in-frame rearrangements with V and J assigned. These tables miss some clones; where compared with another copy, unresolved V genes account for less than half of the shortfall, and the remainder is unexplained. The sample table holds about 2.1 million clones, of which roughly 91% were seen once. 1.5% to 2% of the sample is held by the ten biggest clonotypes. CD8 naive samples consisted of CD45RO-negative cells that were positively selected for CCR7, yielding a CD45RA+CCR7+ population without TemRA cells. Source material: naive CD8+ T cells from PBMCs. The sample's cell subset or site label, in plain terms: CD45RA+CCR7+. All receptors come from a man between 18 and 29 years old in good health. Some clones in this sample may be carry-over from other donors' samples.

V usage is TRBV27 and J usage is TRBJ1-2; 8 positions agree with TRBD1. V gave up 0 bases and J gave up 6 bases; unmatched junction bases: 9. Germline V gives CDR1 MNHEY, CDR2 SMNVEV (reference sequence). The CDR3 is made up of 16 amino acids. The CDR3 reads CASSLSGTGPLHGYTF. The CDR3 DNA is TGTGCCAGCAGTTTATCCGGGACAGGACCTCTTCATGGCTACACCTTC.

The chain joins TRBV27 to TRBJ1-4; 7 positions agree with TRBD1. CDR1 is MNHEY and CDR2 is SMNVEV in the germline V gene (reference sequence). This CDR3 is 15 amino acids long. The V segment lost 3 bases and the J segment 5 bases; nucleotides outside the gene matches: 6. The CDR3 DNA reads TGTGCCAGCAGTTTTTCGGGACAGAAGAATGAAAAACTGTTTTTT. Translated, it gives CASSFSGQKNEKLFF. The whole variable domain, filled in from reference TRBV27 and TRBJ1-4, reads EAQVTQNPRYLITVTGKKLTVTCSQNMNHEYMSWYRQDPGLGLRQIYYSMNVEVTDKGDVPEGYKVSRKEKRNFPLILESPSPNQTSLYFCASSFSGQKNEKLFFGSGTQLSVL.

This clone showed up just once. This sequence joins TRBV15 and TRBJ1-2; 7 nucleotides align to TRBD1. The V and J ends lost 3 bases and 4 bases, in that order; junction bases with no gene match: 5. The length of the CDR3 is 14 residues. Germline CDR1 reads LNHNV; CDR2 reads YYDKDF (reference sequence). CDR3 sequence reads: CATSSGQESYGYTF. For the CDR3, the DNA is TGTGCCACCAGCAGCGGACAGGAGAGCTATGGCTACACCTTC. Drawing the rest from reference TRBV15 and TRBJ1-2, the complete variable domain is DAMVIQNPRYQVTQFGKPVTLSCSQTLNHNVMYWYQQKSSQAPKLLFHYYDKDFNNEADTPDNFQSRRPNTSFCFLDIRSPGLGDTAMYLCATSSGQESYGYTFGSGTRLTVV.

V usage is TRBV6-5 and J usage is TRBJ2-2; 9 bases map to TRBD1. The CDR3 totals 16 residues. In germline, CDR1 is MNHEY, CDR2 SVGAGI. V lost 2 bases and J lost 5; bases outside the gene matches: 6. The CDR3 DNA reads as TGTGCCAGCAGTTACGGGGGACAGGGATATACCGGGGAGCTGTTTTTT. Translated: CASSYGGQGYTGELFF.

The chain employs TRBV19 and TRBJ1-1; a possible D gene is TRBD1 (5 bases). This CDR3 is 11 amino acids long. Deletions cut 8 bases from V and 7 bases from J, with 11 bases between. Germline loops: CDR1 LNHDA, CDR2 SQIVND (reference sequence). For the CDR3, the DNA is TGTGCCAGTCGAGGGGTTAATGAAGCTTTCTTT. Its translation: CASRGVNEAFF.

The chain is built from TRBV19 and TRBJ2-5; possible D gene TRBD2, 6 bases. This CDR3 is built from 14 residues. Germline CDR1 is LNHDA and CDR2 is SQIVND (reference sequence). With 10 bases removed from V and 1 base from J, the gap between germline ends came to 16 bases. The CDR3, as DNA: TGTGCCACCCGGGACTTTAACAGCCAAGAGACCCAGTACTTC. Translation gives CATRDFNSQETQYF.

The V and J genes are TRBV29-1 and TRBJ2-1; maybe TRBD1 (5 bases). This CDR3 comprises 14 residues. The V gene lost 4 bases and the J gene lost 2 bases, with 12 bases spanning the gap. CDR1 is SQVTM, CDR2 ANQGSEA, per germline. This CDR3 is CSVVRTQPYNEQFF. DNA of the CDR3: TGCAGCGTTGTAAGGACACAGCCCTACAATGAGCAGTTCTTC.

The V gene is TRBV10-1, the J gene TRBJ2-1; D gene uncertain. CDR1 is WNHNN and CDR2 is SYGVQD in the germline V gene (reference sequence). This CDR3 spans 12 amino acids. Trimming stripped 4 bases from V and 6 bases from J, with 7 bases between. CDR3 region: CASSGHGNEQFF. Here the CDR3 DNA reads TGCGCCAGCAGTGGACACGGCAATGAGCAGTTCTTC.

The genes are TRBV19 and TRBJ1-5, with D possibly TRBD1 on 5 matching bases. The CDR3 totals 14 residues. The ends were cut back, 6 bases at V and 6 bases at J, with 15 bases in the middle. The germline CDR1 and CDR2 sequences are LNHDA and SQIVND (reference sequence). The DNA of the CDR3 is TGTGCCAGTAGGCCCTGGGGGGATACTCAGCCCCAGCATTTT. Its protein is CASRPWGDTQPQHF. Variable domain in full (rest from reference TRBV19 and TRBJ1-5): DGGITQSPKYLFRKEGQNVTLSCEQNLNHDAMYWYRQDPGQGLRLIYYSQIVNDFQKGDIAEGYSVSREKKESFPLTVTSAQKNPTAFYLCASRPWGDTQPQHFGDGTRLSIL.

V is TRBV6-1 and J is TRBJ2-2, with 7 positions matching TRBD1. The length of the CDR3 is 15 residues. Germline V CDR1 and CDR2: MNHNS, SASEGT. J lost 5 bases, V lost 2 bases, and 5 bases had no gene match. CDR3 nucleotides: TGTGCCAGCAGTGAAATCAGGGGGTCAACCGGGGAGCTGTTTTTT. It encodes CASSEIRGSTGELFF.

This chain uses TRBV27 with TRBJ1-5; no clear D gene. V lost 3 bases to trimming and J lost 9 bases, with 12 bases between them. Germline V gene lookup returns CDR1 MNHEY and CDR2 SMNVEV (reference sequence). CDR3 length: 13 residues. DNA of the CDR3: TGTGCCAGCAGTTTGGCGGGAGGGAGGCCCCAGCATTTT. It translates to CASSLAGGRPQHF.

Details on this clone: Other DNA sequences in this specimen translate into the identical CDR3. V and J are TRBV9 and TRBJ2-7; 8 bases map to TRBD2. Germline trimming cut 3 bases from V and 2 bases from J; bases unmatched to any gene: 7. Germline CDR1 and CDR2: SGDLS and YYNGEE. CDR3 length: 15 amino acids. The CDR3 sequence is CASSAGTSGTYEQYF. CDR3 coding DNA: TGTGCCAGCAGCGCGGGAACTAGCGGAACCTACGAGCAGTACTTC.

This CDR3 reads CAIGRAGGPNRREQYF. In nucleotides, the CDR3 is TGTGCCATCGGACGAGCGGGAGGGCCTAATCGTCGCGAGCAGTACTTC. The rearrangement joins TRBV10-3 to TRBJ2-7, with 10 bases that match TRBD2. V shed 8 bases and J 6 bases; nucleotides not matched to a gene: 16. Germline values: CDR1 ENHRY, CDR2 SYGVKD. There are 16 residues in the CDR3.

The chain joins TRBV6-6 to TRBJ1-5; unclear D gene. This CDR3 has 16 residues. Per germline, CDR1 MNHNY and CDR2 SVGAGI (reference sequence). V was shortened by 0 bases and J by 0 bases, with 9 bases between the two germline ends. This chain's CDR3 is CASSYSSVYSNQPQHF. CDR3 bases: TGTGCCAGCAGTTACTCGAGCGTCTATAGCAATCAGCCCCAGCATTTT.